Presented here are 14 T cell receptor beta chains from one specimen sequenced in a study of T cell changes during pregnancy in multiple sclerosis (dated by TCRdb to the late 2010s). Library prep was done by the immunoSEQ multiplex PCR assay. TCRdb holds this immuneACCESS table with in-frame rearrangements only. Some clones are missing; in checked studies, unresolved V genes explain under half, and the rest has no known cause. For this sample there are about 51,000 clones; under 95% appear just once. The ten largest clones capture 0.5% to 0.7% of the sample. Sequenced material: CD4+ T cells from peripheral blood mononuclear cells, taken in the second trimester of pregnancy. These receptors were collected from a female donor with multiple sclerosis, enrolled in a pregnancy study.

The genes are TRBV9 and TRBJ1-5; TRBD1 matches at 9 bases. The CDR3 runs to 15 residues. Germline V lookup: CDR1 SGDLS, CDR2 YYNGEE. Germline trimming cut 3 bases from V and 6 bases from J; bases unmatched to any gene: 7. The CDR3 bases are TGTGCCAGCAGCGCGGGGGACAGGGAGGGTCAGCCCCAGCATTTT. Amino acids: CASSAGDREGQPQHF.

The chain combines TRBV5-4 with TRBJ1-4, with 7 bases fitting TRBD1. CDR3 length equals 15 residues. Germline values: CDR1 SGHNT, CDR2 YYREEE (reference sequence). Germline trimming cut 4 bases from V and 8 bases from J; bases unmatched to any gene: 11. The CDR3 DNA reads as TGTGCCAGCAGCCGGGCAGGGGGAGACTTGGAAAAACTGTTTTTT. Its translation is CASSRAGGDLEKLFF.

The chain joins TRBV9 to TRBJ2-3, with no clear D. Per germline, CDR1 SGDLS and CDR2 YYNGEE. V dropped 3 bases and J dropped 0 bases, with 14 bases sitting between them. The CDR3 loop spans 16 amino acids. The CDR3 sequence is CASSEVGARSTDTQYF. As DNA, the CDR3 is TGTGCCAGCAGCGAGGTTGGAGCCAGAAGCACAGATACGCAGTATTTT.

The J gene is TRBJ2-2, the V gene TRBV19, with 7 bases aligning to TRBD2. Looked up from germline, CDR1 is LNHDA and CDR2 is SQIVND (reference sequence). The CDR3 has 16 residues. Trimming cost V 5 bases and J 4 bases; bases outside gene matches: 10. The CDR3 protein is CASSPRTGRGTGELFF. Here the CDR3 DNA reads TGTGCCAGTAGTCCGAGGACGGGGAGGGGCACCGGGGAGCTGTTTTTT.

The CDR3 DNA reads as TGTGCCAGCAGCCATGTAACTGGGACAGGGGCCCGAGGCGCCTACGAGCAGTACTTC. It translates to CASSHVTGTGARGAYEQYF. The chain has TRBV4-2 and TRBJ2-7; TRBD1 aligns across 10 bases. The CDR3 spans 19 residues. J gave up 2 bases and V 3 bases, and 16 bases lay outside the gene matches. Per the germline V gene, CDR1 is LGHNA and CDR2 is YNFKEQ.

This chain links TRBV30 with TRBJ1-5; D might be TRBD1 (5 bases). The V gene's germline CDR1 is GTSNPN and CDR2 SVGIG (reference sequence). The CDR3 contains 13 residues. The ends were cut back, 3 bases at V and 6 bases at J, with 12 bases in the middle. The CDR3 here is CAWSPGLTQPQHF. CDR3 sequence (DNA): TGTGCCTGGAGCCCGGGACTTACTCAGCCCCAGCATTTT.

J is TRBJ1-4 and V is TRBV6-1, with D tentatively TRBD1 (6 bases). CDR3 length: 15 amino acids. CDR1 is MNHNS, CDR2 SASEGT, per germline. Deletions cut 6 bases from V and 0 bases from J, with 11 bases between. CDR3 coding DNA: TGTGCCAGCAGCTGGGAGGGGGCAACTAATGAAAAACTGTTTTTT. Translating gives CASSWEGATNEKLFF.

The CDR3 loop reads CAWIQGGERADTQYF. CDR3 bases: TGTGCCTGGATCCAAGGGGGTGAGAGGGCAGATACGCAGTATTTT. The chain combines TRBV30 with TRBJ2-3; the D gene is possibly TRBD1 (6 bases). Germline loops: CDR1 GTSNPN, CDR2 SVGIG (reference sequence). The CDR3 length is 15 residues. The V and J ends lost 4 bases and 4 bases respectively, with 18 bases between them.

The genes are TRBV5-4 and TRBJ1-2; maybe TRBD1 (5 bases). Per the germline V gene, CDR1 is SGHNT and CDR2 is YYREEE (reference sequence). The CDR3 length is 13 residues. V shed 0 bases and J shed 4 bases, with 7 bases lying between them. The CDR3 region has the DNA TGTGCCAGCAGCTTGGGCAGGGCCTATGGCTACACCTTC. Translating it yields CASSLGRAYGYTF.

In this sample, this clone turned up once. The rearrangement joins TRBV29-1 to TRBJ1-2; D is unclear. There are 12 residues in the CDR3. V gave up 0 bases and J gave up 4 bases, with 6 bases separating them. Germline CDR1 and CDR2: SQVTM and ANQGSEA. The CDR3 protein is CSVEETSYGYTF. In nucleotides, the CDR3 is TGCAGCGTTGAAGAGACATCCTATGGCTACACCTTC.

The chain links TRBV7-2 to TRBJ2-3; unclear D gene. V dropped 1 base and J dropped 1 base, with 6 bases sitting between them. Germline V CDR1 and CDR2: SGHTA, FQGNSA. The CDR3 loop spans 14 amino acids. The CDR3: CASSLVPGTDTQYF. CDR3 in DNA: TGTGCCAGCAGCTTAGTCCCGGGCACAGATACGCAGTATTTT.

The rearrangement uses TRBV4-3 and TRBJ1-5; possible D gene TRBD1, 5 bases. Germline values: CDR1 LGHNA, CDR2 YSLEER. The CDR3 runs to 15 residues. V was trimmed by 1 base and J by 6 bases, leaving 13 bases between them. The DNA for the CDR3 is TGCGCCAGCAGCCAAGGGACAAGTGGCAGTCAGCCCCAGCATTTT. Translation gives CASSQGTSGSQPQHF.

V gene TRBV4-1 combines with J gene TRBJ2-3; possibly TRBD2 for D (5 bases). CDR1 and CDR2 (germline): MGHRA, YSYEKL. The V gene lost 4 bases and the J gene lost 10 bases, with 15 bases spanning the gap. The CDR3 length is 13 residues. Written as DNA, the CDR3 is TGCGCCAGCAGCCTTGGACTGGCCGAATCGCAGTATTTT. Translating gives CASSLGLAESQYF.

The chain employs TRBV4-3 and TRBJ1-1; TRBD1 might be the D (5 bases). V was clipped by 7 bases and J by 7 bases, with 22 bases between them. The CDR3 runs to 15 residues. The germline V gene encodes CDR1 LGHNA and CDR2 YSLEER. The CDR3 DNA is TGCGCCAGCATGCGGCAACCGGGGGAAAGTTTTGAAGCTTTCTTT. Translated: CASMRQPGESFEAFF.